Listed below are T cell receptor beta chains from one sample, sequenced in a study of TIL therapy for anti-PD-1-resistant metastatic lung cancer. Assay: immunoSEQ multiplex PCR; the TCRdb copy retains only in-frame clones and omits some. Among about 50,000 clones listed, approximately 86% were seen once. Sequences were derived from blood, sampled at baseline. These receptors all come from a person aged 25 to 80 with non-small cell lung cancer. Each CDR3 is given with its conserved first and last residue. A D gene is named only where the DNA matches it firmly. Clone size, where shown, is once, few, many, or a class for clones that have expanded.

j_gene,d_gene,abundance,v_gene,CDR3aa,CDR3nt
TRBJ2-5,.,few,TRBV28,CASSSRRGGQETQYF,TGTGCCAGCAGTTCCAGACGTGGTGGACAAGAGACCCAGTACTTC
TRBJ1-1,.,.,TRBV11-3,CASSHGGGNTEAFF,TGTGCCAGCAGCCACGGCGGGGGGAACACTGAAGCTTTCTTT
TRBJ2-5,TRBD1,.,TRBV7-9,CASSLKGTGAVVVETQYF,TGTGCCAGCAGCTTAAAGGGGACAGGGGCGGTAGTTGTGGAGACCCAGTACTTC
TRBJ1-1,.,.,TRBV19,CASSGTVRTEAFF,TGTGCCAGTAGCGGGACGGTACGCACTGAAGCTTTCTTT
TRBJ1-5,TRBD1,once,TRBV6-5,CASSYRTGQPQHF,TGTGCCAGCAGTTACCGGACAGGACAGCCCCAGCATTTT
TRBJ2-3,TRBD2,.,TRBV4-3,CASSQGGGTDTQYF,TGCGCCAGCAGCCAAGGGGGGGGGACAGATACGCAGTATTTT
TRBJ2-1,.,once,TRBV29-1,CSVELATNNEQFF,TGCAGCGTTGAACTAGCGACAAACAATGAGCAGTTCTTC
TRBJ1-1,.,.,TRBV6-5,CASSYEQGWRAEAFF,TGTGCCAGCAGTTACGAGCAGGGGTGGAGGGCTGAAGCTTTCTTT
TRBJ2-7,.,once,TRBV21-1,CASSIGGPREQYF,TGTGCCAGCAGCATTGGGGGCCCTCGGGAGCAGTACTTC
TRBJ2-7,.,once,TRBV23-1,CARPAPVGESYEQYF,TGCGCCAGACCTGCGCCGGTTGGGGAGTCCTACGAGCAGTACTTC
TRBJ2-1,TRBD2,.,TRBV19,CASTMTSGMYNEQFF,TGTGCCAGTACCATGACTAGCGGGATGTACAATGAGCAGTTCTTC
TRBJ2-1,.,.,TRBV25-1,CASSEYEDGEQFF,TGTGCCAGCAGTGAATACGAGGACGGTGAGCAGTTCTTC
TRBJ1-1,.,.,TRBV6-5,CASRTAGLNTEAFF,TGTGCCAGCAGGACCGCGGGGCTGAACACTGAAGCTTTCTTT
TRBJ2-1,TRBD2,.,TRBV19,CASSVEDLGHRLAQQFF,TGTGCCAGTAGTGTCGAGGACCTTGGACACCGACTAGCCCAGCAGTTCTTC
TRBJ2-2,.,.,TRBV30,CAWSPGTGELFF,TGTGCCTGGAGTCCCGGGACCGGGGAGCTGTTTTTT
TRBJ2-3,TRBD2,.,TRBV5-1,CASRGSPLAGSDTQYF,TGCGCCAGCAGGGGATCCCCGCTAGCGGGTTCAGATACGCAGTATTTT
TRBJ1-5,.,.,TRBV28,CASSFPPGGIQPQHF,TGTGCCAGCAGTTTTCCTCCGGGAGGGATTCAGCCCCAGCATTTT
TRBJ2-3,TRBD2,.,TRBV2,CASSEVPAGVTDTQYF,TGTGCCAGCAGTGAAGTCCCAGCGGGAGTGACAGATACGCAGTATTTT
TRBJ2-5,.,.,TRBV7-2,CASSSGVVETQYF,TGTGCCAGCAGCTCAGGCGTAGTAGAGACCCAGTACTTC
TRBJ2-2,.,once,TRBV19,CASSSRTAWTLGTGELFF,TGTGCCAGTAGTTCACGGACAGCTTGGACTTTGGGCACCGGGGAGCTGTTTTTT
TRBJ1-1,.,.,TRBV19,CASSKGGARRYTEAFF,TGTGCCAGTAGTAAGGGGGGGGCCAGGAGATACACTGAAGCTTTCTTT
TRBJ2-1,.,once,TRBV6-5,CASSTRYNEQFF,TGTGCCAGCTCGACGCGTTACAATGAGCAGTTCTTC
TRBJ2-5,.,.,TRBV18,CASSPGAVQETQYF,TGTGCCAGCTCACCAGGGGCTGTCCAAGAGACCCAGTACTTC
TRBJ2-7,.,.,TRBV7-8,CASSPTRGGERYEQYF,TGTGCCAGCAGCCCCACCCGAGGAGGAGAACGCTACGAGCAGTACTTC
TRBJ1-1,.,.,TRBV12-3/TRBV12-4,CASRARGGTEAFF,TGTGCCAGCAGGGCCCGGGGGGGAACTGAAGCTTTCTTT
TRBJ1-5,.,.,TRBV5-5,CASSQSINQPQHF,TGTGCCAGCAGCCAGTCGATCAATCAGCCCCAGCATTTT
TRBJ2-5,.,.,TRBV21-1,CASSTQALRLAGGRFLETQYF,TGTGCCAGCAGCACCCAAGCCCTAAGACTAGCGGGGGGGCGGTTCCTCGAGACCCAGTACTTC
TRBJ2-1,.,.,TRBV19,CASLGTGSYNEQFF,TGTGCCAGTCTTGGGACGGGCTCCTACAATGAGCAGTTCTTC
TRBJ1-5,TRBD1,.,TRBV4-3,CASSQEEGTGSQPQHF,TGCGCCAGCAGCCAAGAAGAAGGGACAGGGAGTCAGCCCCAGCATTTT
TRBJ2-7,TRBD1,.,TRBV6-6,CASSPEQGAYEQYF,TGTGCCAGCAGTCCGGAACAGGGGGCCTACGAGCAGTACTTC
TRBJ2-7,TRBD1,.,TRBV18,CASSPRDRVNEQYF,TGTGCCAGCTCACCCCGGGACAGGGTAAACGAGCAGTACTTC
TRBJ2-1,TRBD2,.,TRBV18,CASSPRLAGEAEQFF,TGTGCCAGCTCCCCGCGACTAGCGGGAGAGGCTGAGCAGTTCTTC
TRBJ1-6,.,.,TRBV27,CASSEVSSYNSPLHF,TGTGCCAGCAGTGAAGTAAGCTCCTATAATTCACCCCTCCACTTT
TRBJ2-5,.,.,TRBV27,CASSFTETQYF,TGTGCCAGCAGTTTCACAGAGACCCAGTACTTC
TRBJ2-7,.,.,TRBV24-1,CATSGTEGSYEQYF,TGTGCCACCAGTGGGACAGAAGGGTCCTACGAGCAGTACTTC
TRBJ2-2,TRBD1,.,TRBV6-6,CASRGQGANTGELFF,TGTGCCAGCAGAGGACAGGGGGCCAACACCGGGGAGCTGTTTTTT
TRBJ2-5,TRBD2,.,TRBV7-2,CASSLSGGAQETQYF,TGTGCCAGCAGCTTAAGCGGGGGGGCCCAAGAGACCCAGTACTTC
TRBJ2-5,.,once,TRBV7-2,CASSALRAGETQYF,TGTGCCAGCTCGGCTCTCAGGGCGGGAGAGACCCAGTACTTC
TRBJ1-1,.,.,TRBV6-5,CASSYKGGGEAFF,TGTGCCAGCAGTTACAAGGGCGGCGGTGAAGCTTTCTTT
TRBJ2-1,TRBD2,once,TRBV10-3,CAISESGTSGSNNNEQFF,TGTGCCATCAGTGAGTCAGGGACTAGCGGGAGTAATAACAATGAGCAGTTCTTC
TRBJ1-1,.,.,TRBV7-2,CASSLVGLNTEAFF,TGTGCCAGCAGCTTAGTCGGCCTGAACACTGAAGCTTTCTTT
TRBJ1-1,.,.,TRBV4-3,CASSQEDMNTEAFF,TGCGCCAGCAGCCAAGAGGACATGAACACTGAAGCTTTCTTT
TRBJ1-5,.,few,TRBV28,CASRTEGSPQHF,TGTGCCAGCAGAACGGAGGGATCGCCCCAGCATTTT
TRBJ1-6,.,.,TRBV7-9,CASSAGLPGNSPLHF,TGTGCCAGCAGCGCTGGGCTCCCGGGCAATTCACCCCTCCACTTT
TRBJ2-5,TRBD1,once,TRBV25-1,CASSDPQGTGETQYF,TGTGCCAGCAGTGATCCCCAGGGGACAGGAGAGACCCAGTACTTC
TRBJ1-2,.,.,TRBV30,CAWSRDLNYGYTF,TGTGCCTGGAGTAGGGATCTTAACTATGGCTACACCTTC
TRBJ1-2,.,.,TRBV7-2,CASSLIQGANYGYTF,TGTGCCAGCAGCTTAATACAGGGAGCTAACTATGGCTACACCTTC
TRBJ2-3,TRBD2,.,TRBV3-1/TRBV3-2,CASSQSASGDLPWF,TGTGCCAGCAGCCAATCGGCTAGCGGGGACCTCCCTTGGTTT
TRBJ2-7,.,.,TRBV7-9,CASSQQGAKRERGYEQYF,TGTGCCAGCAGCCAACAGGGGGCGAAGCGGGAGAGGGGCTACGAGCAGTACTTC
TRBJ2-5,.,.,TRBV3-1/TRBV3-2,CASSGIETQYF,TGTGCCAGCAGCGGCATTGAGACCCAGTACTTC
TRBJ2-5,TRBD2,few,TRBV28,CASSVTSGGVETQYF,TGTGCCAGCAGTGTGACTAGCGGGGGGGTGGAGACCCAGTACTTC
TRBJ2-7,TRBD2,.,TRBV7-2,CASSTRTSGFYEQYF,TGTGCCAGCAGCACTCGGACTAGCGGGTTTTACGAGCAGTACTTC
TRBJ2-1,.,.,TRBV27,CASTVGHEQFF,TGTGCCAGCACGGTTGGGCATGAGCAGTTCTTC
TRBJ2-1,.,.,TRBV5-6,CASSYGGQGLGQFF,TGTGCCAGCAGCTATGGGGGTCAGGGATTAGGGCAGTTCTTC
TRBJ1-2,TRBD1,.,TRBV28,CASTFHGQGNYGYTF,TGTGCCAGCACCTTCCACGGACAGGGGAACTATGGCTACACCTTC
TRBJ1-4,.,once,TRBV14,CASSPLSNEKLFF,TGTGCCAGCAGCCCGCTGAGTAATGAAAAACTGTTTTTT
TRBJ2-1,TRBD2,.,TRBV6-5,CAWGGYYNEQFF,TGTGCCTGGGGGGGGTACTACAATGAGCAGTTCTTC
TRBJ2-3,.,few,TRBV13,CASSFGPDTQYF,TGTGCCAGCAGCTTCGGTCCAGATACGCAGTATTTT
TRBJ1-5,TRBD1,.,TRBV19,CASSIGGGFQPQHF,TGTGCCAGTAGTATCGGAGGGGGCTTCCAGCCCCAGCATTTT
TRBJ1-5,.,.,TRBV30,CAWSAVNQPQHF,TGTGCCTGGAGTGCAGTCAATCAGCCCCAGCATTTT